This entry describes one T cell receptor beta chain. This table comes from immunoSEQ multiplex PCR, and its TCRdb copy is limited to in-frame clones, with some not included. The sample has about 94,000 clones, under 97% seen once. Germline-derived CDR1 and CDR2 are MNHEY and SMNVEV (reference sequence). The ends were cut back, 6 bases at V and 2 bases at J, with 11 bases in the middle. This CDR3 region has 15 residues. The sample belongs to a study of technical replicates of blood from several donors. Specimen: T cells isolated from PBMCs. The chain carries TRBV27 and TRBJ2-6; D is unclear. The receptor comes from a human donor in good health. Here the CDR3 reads CASSFRSAGANVLTF. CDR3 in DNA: TGTGCCAGCAGCTTTCGCAGCGCTGGGGCCAACGTCCTGACTTTC.